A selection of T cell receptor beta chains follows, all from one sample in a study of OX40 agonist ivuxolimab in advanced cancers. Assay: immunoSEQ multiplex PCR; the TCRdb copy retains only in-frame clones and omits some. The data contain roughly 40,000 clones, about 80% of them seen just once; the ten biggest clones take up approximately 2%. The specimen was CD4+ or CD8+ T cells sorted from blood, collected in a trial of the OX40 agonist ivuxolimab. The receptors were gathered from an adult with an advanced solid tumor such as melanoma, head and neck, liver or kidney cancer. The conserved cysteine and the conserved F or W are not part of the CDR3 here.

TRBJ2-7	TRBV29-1	SVEGQGIYEQY
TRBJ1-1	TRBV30	AWNFNTEAF
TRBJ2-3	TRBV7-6	ASSLERGIYTQY
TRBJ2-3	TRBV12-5	ASGLAASGFVTDTQY
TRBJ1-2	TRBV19	ASSIVEGSYT
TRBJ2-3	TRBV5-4	ASSLKRSTDTQY
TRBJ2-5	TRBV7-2	ASSLASGVQETQY
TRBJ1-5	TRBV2	ASSRNRGPYSNQPQH
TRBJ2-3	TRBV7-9	ASSPSGGPGDTQY
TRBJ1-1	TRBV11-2	ASSSSRRGDTEAF
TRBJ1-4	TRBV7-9	ASSLHPGVELF
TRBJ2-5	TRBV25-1	ASLTPAQETQY
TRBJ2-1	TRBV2	ASSGGGAYNEQF
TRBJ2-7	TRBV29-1	SVEDWRAGEPYEQY
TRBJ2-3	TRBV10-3	AISELEDTQY
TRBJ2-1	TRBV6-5	ASRLDRGGVNEQF